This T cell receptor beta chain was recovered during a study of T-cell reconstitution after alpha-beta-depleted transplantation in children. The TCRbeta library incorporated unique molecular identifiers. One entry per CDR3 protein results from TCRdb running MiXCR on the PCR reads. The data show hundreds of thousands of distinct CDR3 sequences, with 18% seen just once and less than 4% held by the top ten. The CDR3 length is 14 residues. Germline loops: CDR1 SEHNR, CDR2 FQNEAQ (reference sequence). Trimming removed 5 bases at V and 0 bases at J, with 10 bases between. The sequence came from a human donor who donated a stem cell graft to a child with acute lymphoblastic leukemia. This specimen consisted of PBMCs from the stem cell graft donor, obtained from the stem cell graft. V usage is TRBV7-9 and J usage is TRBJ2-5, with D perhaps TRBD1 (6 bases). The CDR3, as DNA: TGTGCCAGCAGCGACCGGGACAACCAAGAGACCCAGTACTTC. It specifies CASSDRDNQETQYF.